What follows describes a single TCR beta chain. No cognate antigen has been identified for it. Within one base of it there is no much larger clone, and no base qualities were kept. The data were taken from a study of early T cells in non-severe SARS-CoV-2 infection (dated by TCRdb to the early 2020s). For context, the study as a whole: Because TCR sequencing relied on bulk RNA taken from unsorted whole blood, pairing of alpha and beta chains was not possible.

The study was a case-control design nested within a healthcare worker cohort in London, UK, with weekly nasopharyngeal swab PCR tests and blood sampling. Healthcare workers were enrolled in the week of the UK lockdown, from 23 to 31 March 2020, and were followed every week for up to roughly 15 weeks. Library method: 5' RACE. TCRdb records NextSeq 500 as the sequencer. Unique molecular identifiers were attached to individual cDNA molecules in the TCR library protocol so that sequencing error and PCR bias could be corrected. TCR alpha and beta chains were both sequenced, and the abundances of alpha and beta sequences in each sample were closely correlated with each other. The original methods were these. Decombinator V4 was used to annotate the V gene, J gene and CDR3 of the TCR sequences. TCRs were defined as expanded if a significant change between any two time points was detected under a Poisson model with p below 0.0001. Abundances of TCRs were expressed as counts per million after normalisation to the total number of TCRs sequenced in each sample. TRAV1-2 paired with TRAJ12, TRAJ20 or TRAJ33 defined MAIT TCRs, while TRAV10 paired with TRAJ18 defined iNKT TCRs. VDJdb, accessed on 1 November 2021, was searched for TCRs annotated for CMV, EBV and SARS-CoV-2, and TCRs annotated for more than one antigen were excluded. TCRdb itself trimmed the public reads at Q25 with fastp, ran MiXCR and retained productive beta chains. One record per CDR3 amino acid sequence lists the most common genes and DNA. TCRdb, not the original authors, processed these V and J calls. Recorded for this sample are 70,000 or so distinct CDR3 sequences; roughly 13% of them occurred a single time. Clones ranked in the top ten supply 11% to 15% of the sample.

Points the paper makes about the study in general: VDJdb matching was skewed toward anti-spike CD8 responses and likely underestimated virus-specific expansions, missing private and CD4 specificities.

From its cysteine to its phenylalanine, the CDR3 spans 18 amino acids. Only the CDR3 DNA stays, 54 bases, in frame from base 1. Via the germline V gene, CDR1 is KGHDR and CDR2 SFDVKD. Clipping removes 7 bases from V and 1 base from J, with 15 as the unmatched junction base count. The TCR comes from an adult who was a healthcare worker with PCR-confirmed SARS-CoV-2 infection or an uninfected control (not recorded which). The sequencing sample was made of whole blood. This sequence uses TRBV24-1 and TRBJ2-7, and TRBD2 matches 10 of the central bases. The DNA sequence reads TGTGCCACCAGGGAGAGGTCTAGCGGGGGCTCCAATTCCTACGAGCAGTACTTC. This yields the protein CATRERSSGGSNSYEQYF.